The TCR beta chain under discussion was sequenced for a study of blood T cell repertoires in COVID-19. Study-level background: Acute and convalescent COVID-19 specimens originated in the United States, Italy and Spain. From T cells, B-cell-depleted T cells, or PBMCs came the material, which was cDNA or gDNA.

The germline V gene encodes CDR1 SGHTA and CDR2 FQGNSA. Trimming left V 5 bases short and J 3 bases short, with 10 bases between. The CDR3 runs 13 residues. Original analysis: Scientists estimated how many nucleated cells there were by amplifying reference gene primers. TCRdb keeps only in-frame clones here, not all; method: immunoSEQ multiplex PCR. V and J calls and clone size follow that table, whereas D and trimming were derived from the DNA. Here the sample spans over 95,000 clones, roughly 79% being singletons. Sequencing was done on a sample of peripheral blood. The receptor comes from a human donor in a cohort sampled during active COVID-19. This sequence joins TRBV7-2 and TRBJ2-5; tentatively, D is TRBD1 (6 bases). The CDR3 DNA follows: TGTGCCAGCAGCCCGGGACAAGAAGAGACCCAGTACTTC. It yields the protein CASSPGQEETQYF.